The clone carrying this T cell receptor (beta chain) was found once. The antigen remains unidentified. TCRdb re-called the reads with MiXCR, one entry per CDR3 protein. The data contain 300,000 to 400,000 distinct CDR3 sequences, about 27% of them singletons. This entry belongs to a study of T cell repertoires in cytomegalovirus infection. About the study: Alongside well-studied HLA-B-restricted CMV epitopes, recently identified HLA-C-restricted CMV epitopes were also used. An indication of both CMV infection and matching HLA type came from public TCR beta signatures.

Germline V CDR1 and CDR2: KGHSH, LQKENI. Trimming cost V 6 bases and J 11 bases, with 17 bases left between them. The CDR3 contains 14 residues. The receptor was isolated from a human donor in good health (CMV status not recorded). Some clones in this sample may be carry-over from other donors' samples. The chain links TRBV18 to TRBJ1-6; D gene uncertain. Material: cultured PBMCs, obtained from culture after CMV antigen stimulation. The DNA of the CDR3 is TGTGCCAGCTCGGGAGGGCAGCAGAATCCACCCCTCCACTTT. This codes for CASSGGQQNPPLHF.